Below, 5 T cell receptor beta chains from the same sample are listed, as sequenced in a study of CD8 T cells in ankylosing spondylitis. TCRdb analysed the 5' RACE reads with MiXCR anew, one entry per CDR3 protein. The sample comprises about 360,000 distinct CDR3 sequences, 20% to 25% of which are singletons, and around 13% rests with the top ten. What was sequenced was blood, either unsorted or a sorted T cell fraction (not recorded which). Receptor source: a male donor with ankylosing spondylitis or in good health (not recorded which).

This clonotype came up a few times. The chain has TRBV6-5 and TRBJ1-1; TRBD1 might be the D (5 bases). This CDR3 region has 14 residues. Germline V gene data show CDR1 as MNHEY and CDR2 as SVGAGI. Trimming shortened V by 4 bases and J by 8 bases, and 17 bases separated the two germline ends. The CDR3: CASSLFSGTEEAFF. The CDR3, as DNA: TGTGCCAGCAGTTTATTTTCCGGGACCGAAGAAGCTTTCTTT.

This clonotype has only a few counts. This chain joins TRBV2 and TRBJ2-7, with 10 bases that match TRBD1. This CDR3 has 16 amino acids. Germline V gene lookup returns CDR1 SNHLY and CDR2 FYNNEI. V shed 1 base, J shed 4 bases, and the junction held 7 bases outside the gene matches. This CDR3 reads CASSEGLGTGVYEQYF. The CDR3 bases are TGTGCCAGCAGTGAAGGGTTAGGGACAGGGGTATACGAGCAGTACTTC.

This clonotype was seen a handful of times. The chain carries TRBV29-1 and TRBJ2-7, with a tentative D call TRBD1 (6 bases). Looked up from germline, CDR1 is SQVTM and CDR2 is ANQGSEA. The CDR3 runs 15 residues. Trimming stripped 0 bases from V and 3 bases from J, with 15 bases between. This CDR3 reads CSVEDSGKQGYEQYF. CDR3 DNA: TGCAGCGTTGAAGATTCGGGAAAACAGGGCTACGAGCAGTACTTC.

This clonotype was seen a few times. The chain employs TRBV5-1 and TRBJ2-7, with D perhaps matching TRBD1 or TRBD2 (5 bases each). Germline CDR1 SGHRS, CDR2 YFSETQ. V was cut by 1 base and J by 4 bases, with 18 bases left in between. The CDR3 contains 16 residues. The CDR3 sequence is CASSLWAGTESYEQYF. In DNA, the CDR3 is TGCGCCAGCAGCTTGTGGGCCGGGACGGAGTCTTACGAGCAGTACTTC.

The chain is built from TRBV24-1 and TRBJ2-2; D unclear. The germline V gene encodes CDR1 KGHDR and CDR2 SFDVKD. The CDR3 is made up of 12 amino acids. The germline V and J ends were trimmed by 10 bases and 6 bases, with 11 bases remaining between them. The CDR3 DNA follows: TGTGCCACAACCGCCTCGGCCGGGGAGCTGTTTTTT. Its protein product is CATTASAGELFF.